This T cell receptor beta chain was sequenced for a study of cytomegalovirus exposure and HLA in healthy donors. With regard to this clone: Antigen specificity is unknown.

Study-wide results and caveats: Cytomegalovirus association was listed for about 170 TCR beta chains. HLA alleles showed associations with some 17,000 TCR beta sequences in a later analysis, at a 0.05 false discovery rate. Most of the TCR beta V segments (in an earlier analysis) were productive either about 87% or about 30% of the time.

Trimming removed 7 bases at V and 0 bases at J, with 18 bases between. This CDR3 has 16 residues. The germline V gene has CDR1 MDHEN and CDR2 SYDVKM. Vbeta (60) and Jbeta (13) primers were used in the PCR. The table came from immunoSEQ multiplex PCR; TCRdb's copy has only in-frame clones and leaves some out. The repertoire has 200,000 to 250,000 clones, 70% to 90% of them found once; the top ten carry roughly 3.1%. The TCR originated in a man aged 25-45 years in good health and CMV-seronegative. The material sequenced was PBMCs. The chain employs TRBV28 and TRBJ1-1; maybe TRBD1 (6 bases). DNA of the CDR3: TGTGCCAGCACCCCCGGGACGAGGGGGTTGAACACTGAAGCTTTCTTT. Protein: CASTPGTRGLNTEAFF.